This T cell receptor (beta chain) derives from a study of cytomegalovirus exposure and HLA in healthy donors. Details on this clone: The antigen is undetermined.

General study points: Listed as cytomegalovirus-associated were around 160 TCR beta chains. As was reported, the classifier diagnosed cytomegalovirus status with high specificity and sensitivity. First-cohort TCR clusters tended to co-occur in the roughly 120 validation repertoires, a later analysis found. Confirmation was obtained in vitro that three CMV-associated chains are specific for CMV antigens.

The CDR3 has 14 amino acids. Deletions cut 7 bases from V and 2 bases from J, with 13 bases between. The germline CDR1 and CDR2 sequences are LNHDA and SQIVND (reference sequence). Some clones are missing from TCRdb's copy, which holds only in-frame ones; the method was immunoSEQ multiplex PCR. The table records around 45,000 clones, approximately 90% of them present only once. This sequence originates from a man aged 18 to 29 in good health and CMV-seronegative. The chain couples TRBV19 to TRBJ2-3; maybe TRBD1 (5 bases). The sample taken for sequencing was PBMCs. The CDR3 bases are TGTGCCAGTACTGAAACAGGTTCCACAGATACGCAGTATTTT. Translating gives CASTETGSTDTQYF.